The entry below gives a single TCR beta chain sequence along with its context. Its target is not known. All of the isolated RNA was reverse transcribed, so expressed TCRB transcripts were sequenced. The table came from immunoSEQ multiplex PCR; TCRdb's copy has only in-frame clones and leaves some out. Here the sample spans about 250,000 clones, around 9.9% being singletons. This specimen comes from a study of beta chain features in type 1 diabetes. Findings and limits, study-wide: The question of HLA type influencing TCRB rearrangement was one that remained unresolved here. The study found moderately but significantly shorter TCRB CDR3s in all four CD4+ subsets of Type 1 diabetes patients. For type 1 diabetes patients, VDJ junctions showed fewer insertions and more deletions.

Sorting that relied on CD45RO/CCR7/CD25/CD127/CD95/CD27 yielded CD4+ naive, central memory, regulatory and stem cell-like memory cells. The TCR was taken from a man aged 30 to 45 with type 1 diabetes. Sequencing was performed on naive CD4+ T cells from blood.

DNA of the CDR3: TGTGCCAGCAAGAGGGCGGCACTCTACAATGAGCAGTTCTTC. Its translation is CASKRAALYNEQFF. The chain recombines TRBV28 with TRBJ2-1, with D perhaps TRBD2 (5 bases). V was pared by 7 bases and J by 3 bases, with 13 bases between. The CDR3 is 14 amino acids. Germline-derived CDR1 and CDR2 are MDHEN and SYDVKM.